Each of the 22 T cell receptor beta chains below was sequenced from the same sample in a study of blood T cell repertoires in COVID-19. Only in-frame clones appear in the TCRdb table, and some are missing; sequencing was by immunoSEQ multiplex PCR. The sample contains about 170,000 clones, around 87% of which appear only once. Sample: peripheral blood. These receptor sequences come from a man in his late teens or twenties with active or convalescent COVID-19.

The J gene is TRBJ2-1, the V gene TRBV2; tentatively, D is TRBD2 (6 bases). Germline V gives CDR1 SNHLY, CDR2 FYNNEI. The CDR3 covers 16 residues. The ends were cut back, 0 bases at V and 3 bases at J, with 12 bases in the middle. The DNA of the CDR3 is TGTGCCAGCAGTGAAGCGAGTAGCGGATACTACAATGAGCAGTTCTTC. Protein sequence: CASSEASSGYYNEQFF.

The chain has TRBV7-9 and TRBJ1-5, with TRBD1 matching over 7 bases. This CDR3 has 15 amino acids. Trimming at V came to 5 bases and at J to 7 bases, leaving 11 bases not matched to a gene. CDR1 is SEHNR, CDR2 FQNEAQ, per germline (reference sequence). Written as DNA, the CDR3 is TGTGCCAGCAGCGGACGACAGGGACCCAACCAGCCCCAGCATTTT. Translation gives CASSGRQGPNQPQHF. The full variable domain, completed using reference TRBV7-9 and TRBJ1-5, is DTGVSQNPRHKITKRGQNVTFRCDPISEHNRLYWYRQTLGQGPEFLTYFQNEAQLEKSRLLSDRFSAERPKGSFSTLEIQRTEQGDSAMYLCASSGRQGPNQPQHFGDGTRLSIL.

The chain uses TRBV7-6 and TRBJ1-1; D is uncertain. Germline lookup yields CDR1 SGHVS and CDR2 FNYEAQ. The CDR3 is made up of 13 amino acids. V was cut by 3 bases and J by 3 bases, with 8 bases left in between. This CDR3 is CASSFNGDTEAFF. In DNA form, the CDR3 reads TGTGCCAGCAGCTTTAACGGGGACACTGAAGCTTTCTTT.

The chain employs TRBV19 and TRBJ2-1; D ambiguous. V lost 5 bases and J lost 7, with 6 bases in between. The V gene's germline CDR1 is LNHDA and CDR2 SQIVND (reference sequence). The CDR3 is 11 residues long. The DNA for the CDR3 is TGTGCCAGTAGTTTAATAAATGAGCAGTTCTTC. Its protein product is CASSLINEQFF.

This clone appeared a single time. The chain carries TRBV4-3 and TRBJ2-3; possibly TRBD2 for D (6 bases). V lost 4 bases and J lost 3, with 14 bases in between. The CDR3 is 15 residues long. Germline V gives CDR1 LGHNA, CDR2 YSLEER. The CDR3 sequence: CASSPIYGSTDTQYF. CDR3 DNA sequence: TGCGCCAGCAGCCCAATATACGGGAGTACAGATACGCAGTATTTT.

The CDR3 DNA is TGCGCCAGCAGCTTGAGTGACATGAGTCTCATCACTGAAGCTTTCTTT. Protein: CASSLSDMSLITEAFF. V gene TRBV5-1 combines with J gene TRBJ1-1; D is uncertain. Trimming stripped 1 base from V and 4 bases from J, with 17 bases between. CDR1 SGHRS and CDR2 YFSETQ come from the germline V gene. CDR3 length: 16 residues.

The chain uses TRBV20-1 and TRBJ2-2; the match to TRBD2 covers 8 bases. Germline V gene data show CDR1 as DFQATT and CDR2 as SNEGSKA (reference sequence). The CDR3 runs 13 residues. V shed 3 bases and J 5 bases; nucleotides not matched to a gene: 2. The CDR3 sequence: CSASSGATGELFF. Here the CDR3 DNA reads TGCAGTGCTAGTAGCGGGGCGACCGGGGAGCTGTTTTTT.

The genes are TRBV3-1 (or the pseudogene TRBV3-2) and TRBJ2-3; 8 bases are shared with TRBD1. This CDR3 has 16 amino acids. Germline values: CDR1 LGHDT, CDR2 YNNKEL (reference sequence). V lost 2 bases and J lost 5; bases outside the gene matches: 9. DNA for the CDR3: TGTGCCAGCAGCCAATCAGGGGGCCGCGTAGGAGATACGCAGTATTTT. Its translation: CASSQSGGRVGDTQYF.

V and J are TRBV6-5 and TRBJ1-5; the match to TRBD1 covers 9 bases. This CDR3 contains 13 residues. Losses at the gene ends were 4 bases for V and 6 bases for J; bases not matched to a gene: 1. CDR1 and CDR2 (germline): MNHEY, SVGAGI. In DNA form, the CDR3 reads TGTGCCAGCAGTTCGGACAGGGGTCAGCCCCAGCATTTT. This codes for CASSSDRGQPQHF.

The chain couples TRBV16 to TRBJ1-6, with D possibly being TRBD1 (6 bases). Trimming shortened V by 3 bases and J by 2 bases, and 8 bases separated the two germline ends. The CDR3 sequence is 15 residues long. Germline-derived CDR1 and CDR2 are KGHSY and FQNENV. CDR3 loop: CASSQTGTYNSPLHF. The CDR3 nucleotides are TGTGCCAGCAGCCAGACAGGTACCTATAATTCACCCCTCCACTTT.

This clone occurred once. The V call is TRBV27, the J call TRBJ1-6; D ambiguous. There are 17 residues in the CDR3. Germline lookup yields CDR1 MNHEY and CDR2 SMNVEV (reference sequence). The V and J ends lost 1 base and 0 bases respectively, with 10 bases between them. The CDR3 bases are TGTGCCAGCAGTTTATATGGTCCTAGCTCCTATAATTCACCCCTCCACTTT. Its translation is CASSLYGPSSYNSPLHF.

V is TRBV25-1 and J is TRBJ2-2; possible D gene TRBD2, 5 bases. The germline CDR1 and CDR2 sequences are MGHDK and SYGVNS. The CDR3 consists of 13 residues. Trimming pared 4 bases from V and 7 bases from J, leaving 10 bases between. CDR3 loop: CASSGGMIGELFF. CDR3 DNA sequence: TGTGCCAGCAGTGGAGGGATGATCGGGGAGCTGTTTTTT.

The rearrangement links TRBV12-3 or TRBV12-4 to TRBJ1-5; unclear D gene. This CDR3 is 13 amino acids long. V gave up 3 bases and J gave up 4 bases, with 7 bases separating them. Here the CDR3 reads CASSFSLNQPQHF. In nucleotides, the CDR3 is TGTGCCAGCAGTTTCTCACTGAATCAGCCCCAGCATTTT.

The gene calls are TRBV27 and TRBJ2-2, with TRBD1 matching 10 bases. The V segment lost 3 bases and the J segment 5 bases; nucleotides outside the gene matches: 6. The germline CDR1 and CDR2 sequences are MNHEY and SMNVEV (reference sequence). CDR3 size: 16 residues. The DNA for the CDR3 is TGTGCCAGCAGTTTCCGGGACAGGGGAGGGACCGGGGAGCTGTTTTTT. Encoded protein: CASSFRDRGGTGELFF.

In its sample, this clone was seen once. The germline gene is not matched at one end of the junction; a read error may be the cause. This chain joins TRBV5-1 and TRBJ1-1; maybe TRBD1 (6 bases). The CDR3 has 13 residues. The germline gives CDR1 SGHRS, CDR2 YFSETQ. The CDR3: CASSINEDSEGDF. CDR3 in DNA: TGCGCCAGCAGCATTAACGAGGACAGTGAGGGAGACTTT.

This clone appeared a few times. The junction shows a germline mismatch at one end, possibly a read error. V and J are TRBV18 and TRBJ1-1, with 7 nucleotides matching TRBD1. The CDR3 covers 14 residues. Per germline, CDR1 KGHSH and CDR2 LQKENI. Here the CDR3 reads CASSPRTGGNEAFF. CDR3 bases: TGTGCCAGCTCGCCACGGACAGGAGGGAACGAAGCTTTCTTT.

This clone was observed a few times. The gene calls are TRBV18 and TRBJ1-3, with TRBD1 matching 9 bases. The CDR3 is 16 amino acids. Germline V gives CDR1 KGHSH, CDR2 LQKENI. V trimming: 4 bases; J trimming: 4 bases; junction bases outside the gene matches: 8. The CDR3 bases are TGTGCCAGCTCACAAGCCGAGACAGGGGGAGGAAACACCATATATTTT. Translating gives CASSQAETGGGNTIYF.

CDR3 sequence reads: CASSSLRQPDQPQHF. The CDR3 nucleotides are TGTGCCAGCAGCTCCCTTCGACAGCCTGATCAGCCCCAGCATTTT. V and J are TRBV7-9 and TRBJ1-5, with a possible D match to TRBD1 (5 bases). V was pared by 4 bases and J by 5 bases, with 15 bases between. The CDR3 loop spans 15 amino acids. CDR1 and CDR2 (germline): SEHNR, FQNEAQ (reference sequence).

V is TRBV5-4 and J is TRBJ2-1; D is possibly TRBD2 (6 bases). CDR3 length: 15 amino acids. Germline CDR1 reads SGHNT; CDR2 reads YYREEE (reference sequence). With 3 bases removed from V and 4 bases from J, the gap between germline ends came to 14 bases. CDR3 amino acids: CASSSPGLPYNEQFF. As DNA, the CDR3 is TGTGCCAGCAGCTCCCCGGGACTTCCATACAATGAGCAGTTCTTC.

The CDR3 bases are TGTGCCTGGAGCCCGTACAACCGAGAGACCCAGTACTTC. This sequence encodes CAWSPYNRETQYF. V usage is TRBV30 and J usage is TRBJ2-5; D not resolved. V was trimmed by 3 bases and J by 4 bases, leaving 12 bases between them. Per germline, CDR1 GTSNPN and CDR2 SVGIG (reference sequence). The CDR3 spans 13 residues.

The chain combines TRBV10-1 with TRBJ1-1, with D possibly matching TRBD1 (5 bases). The CDR3 has 12 amino acids. V was clipped by 0 bases and J by 7 bases, with 6 bases between them. The germline V gene has CDR1 WNHNN and CDR2 SYGVQD (reference sequence). Here the CDR3 reads CASSESGHEAFF. The DNA of the CDR3 is TGCGCCAGCAGTGAGTCGGGGCATGAAGCTTTCTTT.

J is TRBJ2-2 and V is TRBV20-1; maybe TRBD2 (5 bases). V lost 3 bases, J lost 11 bases, and 16 bases lay in between. This CDR3 region has 13 residues. Germline CDR1 is DFQATT and CDR2 is SNEGSKA (reference sequence). For the CDR3, the DNA is TGCAGTGCTAGTGGCGCAGTACCGGGAGAGCTGTTTTTT. Its translation is CSASGAVPGELFF.